Ten or more counts support the clone carrying this TCR beta chain. Its antigen is not known. One entry per CDR3 protein, called by TCRdb with MiXCR from the PCR reads. This table has 300,000 to 350,000 distinct CDR3 sequences, 20% to 25% appearing once. Trimming took 0 bases from V and 6 from J, leaving 2 bases between them. The CDR3 spans 12 residues. Germline V lookup: CDR1 LGHNA, CDR2 YSLEER. The data are from a study of molecular identifiers for immune sequencing clone quantification. Study overall: Replicates involved a five-way split of RNA from around 18,000 or 91,000 naive CD8 cells, with sequencing of four.

Points from the study as a whole: Clonotypes topping 20 RNA copies carried over 99% of effector molecules but under 1% of naive ones.

Naive CD8 libraries were made from around 20,000 to 1,000,000 sorted cells, and they used 10%, 30% or 50% RNA. A CD8+CD4-CCR7+CD45RA+ gate was used to sort naive CD8 T cells. Material: naive CD8+ T cells from blood, with Jurkat cell RNA spiked in. Subset defined: FACS-sorted CD8+CD4-CCR7+CD45RA+ naive T cells. The V gene is TRBV4-3, the J gene TRBJ1-4; D ambiguous. The origin of this receptor is a human donor in good health. Some libraries in this study had Jurkat cell RNA spiked in. The CDR3 region is CASSQDYEKLFF. The CDR3 nucleotides are TGCGCCAGCAGCCAAGATTATGAAAAACTGTTTTTT.